Presented here are 4 T cell receptor beta chains from one specimen sequenced in a study of vaccination effects on CD4 cells after COVID-19. Ahead of sequencing, the ViraFEST assay grew antigen-specific CD4+ T cells using viral peptide pools. Cultured cells yielded isolated CD4+ T cells after 10 days. The study found no prior SARS-CoV-2 infection in the vaccine recipients, who tested negative for nucleocapsid antibodies. Sequencing used immunoSEQ multiplex PCR; TCRdb keeps in-frame clones, though not all of them. The data contain approximately 70,000 clones, 65% to 85% of them singletons. Antigens for these TCRs are unknown. Sequencing used CD4+ T cells from PBMCs cultured with HCoV-NL63 spike peptides, obtained before COVID-19 vaccination. The receptors originated from a human donor who received a COVID-19 vaccine.

The chain links TRBV5-8 to TRBJ1-5, with 7 nucleotides matching TRBD1. Germline values: CDR1 SGHTS, CDR2 YDEGEE. This CDR3 is 13 amino acids long. J gave up 8 bases and V 5 bases, and 7 bases lay outside the gene matches. The CDR3 DNA is TGTGCCAGCAGTTCTGACAGGGCCAAGCCCCAGCATTTT. Its translation: CASSSDRAKPQHF.

The V and J genes are TRBV18 and TRBJ2-1; 8 nucleotides agree with TRBD2. The length of the CDR3 is 12 residues. V was pared by 7 bases and J by 9 bases, with 5 bases of the junction left unmatched. Per germline, CDR1 KGHSH and CDR2 LQKENI. The CDR3 DNA reads TGTGCCAGCTTCGCGGGGGGAATTGAGCAGTTCTTC. This sequence encodes CASFAGGIEQFF.

This clone showed up just a few times. V usage is TRBV24-1 and J usage is TRBJ1-1; D is perhaps TRBD1 (5 bases). V dropped 3 bases and J dropped 9 bases, with 13 bases sitting between them. This CDR3 region has 13 residues. CDR1 KGHDR and CDR2 SFDVKD come from the germline V gene. The CDR3 sequence is CATSDRDPQKAFF. CDR3 DNA: TGTGCCACCAGTGATCGGGACCCCCAGAAAGCTTTCTTT.

The rearrangement links TRBV7-2 to TRBJ1-1; 10 positions match TRBD1. Germline-derived CDR1 and CDR2 are SGHTA and FQGNSA. CDR3 size: 14 residues. V was clipped by 5 bases and J by 4 bases; unmatched bases: 4. This CDR3 is CASSPGQGGTEAFF. DNA for the CDR3: TGTGCCAGCAGCCCCGGACAGGGGGGCACTGAAGCTTTCTTT.